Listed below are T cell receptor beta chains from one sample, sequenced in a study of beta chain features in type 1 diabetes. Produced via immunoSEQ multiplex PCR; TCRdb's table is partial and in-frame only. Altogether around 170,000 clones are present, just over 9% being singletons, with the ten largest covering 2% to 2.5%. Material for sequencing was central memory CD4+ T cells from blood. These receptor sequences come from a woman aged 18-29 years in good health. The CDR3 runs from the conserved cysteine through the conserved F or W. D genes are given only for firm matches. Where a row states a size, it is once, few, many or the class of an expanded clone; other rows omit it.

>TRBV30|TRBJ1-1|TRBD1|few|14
CACPKQGAGTEAFF
TGTGCCTGTCCGAAACAGGGGGCAGGGACTGAAGCTTTCTTT
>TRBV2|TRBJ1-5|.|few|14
CASSENQGSQPQHF
TGTGCCAGCAGTGAAAACCAGGGCAGCCAGCCCCAGCATTTT
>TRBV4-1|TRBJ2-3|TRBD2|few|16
CASSQGRDGSADTQYF
TGTGCCAGCAGCCAAGGGAGGGACGGGAGTGCAGATACGCAGTATTTT
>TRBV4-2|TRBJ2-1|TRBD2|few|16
CASSPIIAGGYNEQFF
TGTGCCAGCAGCCCTATAATAGCGGGGGGTTACAATGAGCAGTTCTTC
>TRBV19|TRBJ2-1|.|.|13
CASMGHGYNEQFF
TGTGCCAGTATGGGGCACGGGTACAATGAGCAGTTCTTC
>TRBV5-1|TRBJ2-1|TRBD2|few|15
CASSPSLAGGNEQFF
TGCGCCAGCAGCCCCAGTCTAGCGGGAGGCAATGAGCAGTTCTTC
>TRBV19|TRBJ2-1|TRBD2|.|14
CASSLWGGVGEQFF
TGTGCCAGTAGCCTCTGGGGAGGGGTCGGGGAGCAGTTCTTC
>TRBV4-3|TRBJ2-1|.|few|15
CASSQDHRGAYEQFF
TGCGCCAGCAGCCAAGACCATCGGGGGGCCTATGAGCAGTTCTTC
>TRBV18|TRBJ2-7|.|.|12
CASSPGAYEQYF
TGTGCCAGCTCACCGGGAGCCTACGAGCAGTACTTC
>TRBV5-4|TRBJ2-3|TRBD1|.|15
CASSPGQGEVDTQYF
TGTGCCAGCAGCCCCGGACAGGGCGAAGTAGATACGCAGTATTTT
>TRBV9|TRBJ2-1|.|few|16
CASSAPGGTTYNEQFF
TGTGCCAGCAGCGCGCCAGGGGGGACAACCTACAATGAGCAGTTCTTC
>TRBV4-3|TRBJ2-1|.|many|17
CASSQSFGGVRRNEQFF
TGCGCCAGCAGCCAATCGTTCGGCGGGGTAAGAAGAAATGAGCAGTTCTTC
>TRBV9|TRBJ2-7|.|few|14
CASSVRGSSYEQYF
TGTGCCAGCAGCGTACGCGGTTCCTCCTACGAGCAGTACTTC
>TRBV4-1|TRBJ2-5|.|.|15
CASSQDPGRGETQYF
TGCGCCAGCAGCCAAGACCCCGGACGGGGGGAGACCCAGTACTTC
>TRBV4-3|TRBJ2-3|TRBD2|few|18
CASSQDFPLAGFTDTQYF
TGCGCCAGCAGCCAAGATTTTCCACTAGCGGGATTCACAGATACGCAGTATTTT
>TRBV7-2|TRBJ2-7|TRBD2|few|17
CASSGLAGDPRGNEQYF
TGTGCCAGCAGCGGACTAGCGGGAGACCCGAGGGGCAACGAGCAGTACTTC
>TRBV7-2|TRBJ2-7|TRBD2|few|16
CASSAASGGATDEQYF
TGTGCCAGCAGCGCAGCTAGCGGGGGGGCAACGGACGAGCAGTACTTC
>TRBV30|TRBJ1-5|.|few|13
CAWNLGPHQPQHF
TGTGCCTGGAACCTGGGGCCTCATCAGCCCCAGCATTTT
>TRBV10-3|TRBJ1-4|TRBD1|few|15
CAISDPGQRTEKLFF
TGTGCCATCAGTGATCCGGGACAGCGTACGGAAAAACTGTTTTTT
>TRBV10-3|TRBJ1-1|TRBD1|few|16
CAISGGQGSTNTEAFF
TGTGCCATCAGTGGGGGACAGGGGTCTACGAACACTGAAGCTTTCTTT
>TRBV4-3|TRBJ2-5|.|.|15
CASRPSGDPRETQYF
TGCGCCAGCAGACCTTCGGGGGATCCCCGGGAGACCCAGTACTTC
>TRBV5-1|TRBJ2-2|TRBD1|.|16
CASKHMGQGHTGELFF
TGCGCCAGCAAGCACATGGGACAGGGACACACCGGGGAGCTGTTTTTT
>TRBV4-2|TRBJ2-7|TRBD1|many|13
CASSQPQGSEQYF
TGTGCCAGCAGCCAACCACAGGGGAGCGAGCAGTACTTC
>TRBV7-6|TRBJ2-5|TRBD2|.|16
CASSHPRLAGGGTQYF
TGTGCCAGCAGCCACCCGCGCCTAGCGGGGGGAGGGACCCAGTACTTC
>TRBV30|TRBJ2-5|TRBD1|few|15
CAWSSRGRGRETQYF
TGTGCCTGGAGTTCCAGGGGGCGTGGAAGAGAGACCCAGTACTTC
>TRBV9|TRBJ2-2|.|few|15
CASSVTQGFPGELFF
TGTGCCAGCAGCGTTACGCAGGGGTTTCCCGGGGAGCTGTTTTTT
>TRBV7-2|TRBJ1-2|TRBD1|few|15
CASSPTAGQGYGYTF
TGTGCCAGCAGCCCTACCGCGGGACAGGGATATGGCTACACCTTC
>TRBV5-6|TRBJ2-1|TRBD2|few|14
CASSFFHSGRIEFF
TGTGCCAGCAGCTTCTTTCATAGCGGGAGAATTGAGTTCTTC
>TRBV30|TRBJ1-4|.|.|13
CAWRPQANEKLFF
TGTGCCTGGAGACCGCAGGCTAATGAAAAACTGTTTTTT
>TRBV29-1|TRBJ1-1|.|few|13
CSVTIGRGTEAFF
TGCAGCGTTACAATAGGCCGGGGCACTGAAGCTTTCTTT
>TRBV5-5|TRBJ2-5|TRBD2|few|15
CASSPLAGTQETQYF
TGTGCCAGCAGCCCTCTAGCGGGAACCCAAGAGACCCAGTACTTC
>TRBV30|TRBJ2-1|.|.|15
CAWREGKITYNEQFF
TGTGCCTGGAGGGAGGGGAAGATAACCTACAATGAGCAGTTCTTC
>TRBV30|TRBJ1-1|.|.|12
CAWRRRDTEAFF
TGTGCCTGGAGAAGGAGGGACACTGAAGCTTTCTTT
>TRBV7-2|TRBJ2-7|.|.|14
CASRNRQESYEQYF
TGTGCCAGCAGAAACCGACAGGAGTCCTACGAGCAGTACTTC
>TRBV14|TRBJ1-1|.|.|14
CASSQGLSYTEAFF
TGTGCCAGCAGCCAAGGACTTTCGTACACTGAAGCTTTCTTT
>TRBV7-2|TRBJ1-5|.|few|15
CASSLTPGLDQPQHF
TGTGCCAGCAGCTTAACCCCAGGTTTAGATCAGCCCCAGCATTTT
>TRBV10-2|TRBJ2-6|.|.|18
CASSEAHRVSSGANVLTF
TGCGCCAGCAGTGAGGCACACAGGGTGAGCTCTGGGGCCAACGTCCTGACTTTC
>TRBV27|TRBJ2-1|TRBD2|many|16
CASSSIAGVSYNEQFF
TGTGCCAGCAGTTCGATAGCGGGAGTGTCCTACAATGAGCAGTTCTTC
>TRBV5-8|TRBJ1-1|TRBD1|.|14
CASSPRTGITEAFF
TGTGCCAGCAGCCCCCGGACAGGGATCACTGAAGCTTTCTTT
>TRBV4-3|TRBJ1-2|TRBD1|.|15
CASSQGDSTNYGYTF
TGCGCCAGCAGCCAAGGGGACAGCACTAACTATGGCTACACCTTC
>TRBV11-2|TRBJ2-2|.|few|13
CASKEPNTGELFF
TGTGCCAGCAAAGAGCCGAACACCGGGGAGCTGTTTTTT
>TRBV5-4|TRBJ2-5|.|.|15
CASSLLGGSAETQYF
TGTGCCAGCAGCTTGCTAGGGGGAAGCGCGGAGACCCAGTACTTC
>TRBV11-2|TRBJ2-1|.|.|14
CASSLGTGFNEQFF
TGTGCCAGCAGCTTAGGAACGGGTTTTAATGAGCAGTTCTTC
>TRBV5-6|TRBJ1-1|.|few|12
CASSPGQHEAFF
TGTGCCAGCAGCCCCGGACAGCACGAAGCTTTCTTT
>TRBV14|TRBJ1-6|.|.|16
CASSPRRQAENSPLHF
TGTGCCAGCAGCCCCCGCCGACAGGCCGAAAATTCACCCCTCCACTTT
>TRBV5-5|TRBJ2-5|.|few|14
CASSPPPGLETQYF
TGTGCCAGCAGCCCTCCCCCAGGGTTGGAGACCCAGTACTTC
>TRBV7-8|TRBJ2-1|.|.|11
CASSGGNEQFF
TGTGCCAGCAGTGGCGGCAATGAGCAGTTCTTC
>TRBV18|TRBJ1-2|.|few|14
CASSLKTGTYGYTF
TGTGCCAGCTCACTCAAAACAGGGACCTATGGCTACACCTTC
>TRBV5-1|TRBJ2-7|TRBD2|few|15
CASSLGREGLNEQYF
TGCGCCAGCAGCTTGGGGCGGGAGGGCCTCAACGAGCAGTACTTC
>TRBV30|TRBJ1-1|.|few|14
CAWSPPWGRTEAFF
TGTGCCTGGAGTCCCCCGTGGGGGAGGACTGAAGCTTTCTTT
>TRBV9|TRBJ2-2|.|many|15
CASSGETISRGELFF
TGTGCCAGCAGCGGGGAGACAATCAGCCGGGGGGAGCTGTTTTTT
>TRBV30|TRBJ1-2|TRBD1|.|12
CAWGQGAGGYTF
TGTGCCTGGGGACAGGGGGCTGGGGGCTACACCTTC
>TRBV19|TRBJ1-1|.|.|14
CASSNGGGYAEAFF
TGTGCCAGTAGTAATGGGGGCGGGTACGCTGAAGCTTTCTTT